This T cell receptor beta chain was sequenced during a study of blood T cell repertoires in COVID-19. Turning to the study itself: Acute-phase and convalescent COVID-19 samples originated in the United States, Italy and Spain. Sources were T cells, B-cell-depleted T cells, or PBMCs; the material itself was cDNA or gDNA.

Per the original methods: Nucleated cell number was recorded as an estimate derived from reference gene primer amplification. Clones were read by immunoSEQ multiplex PCR, and TCRdb kept only the in-frame ones, dropping some. For V, J and clone size, that table is used; D and trimming come from the DNA. The sample has 300,000 to 450,000 clones; 85% are singletons. The V gene's germline CDR1 is MNHEY and CDR2 SVGAGI. Trimming left V 6 bases short and J 4 bases short, with 9 bases between. CDR3 length: 13 residues. This clone was found once. This chain joins TRBV6-5 and TRBJ1-4, with a weak D call TRBD1 (5 bases). The specimen sequenced was peripheral blood. The clonotype was recovered from a woman aged 18-29 years with acute or convalescent COVID-19. CDR3 sequence reads: CASRGGINEKLFF. CDR3 sequence (DNA): TGTGCCAGCAGGGGGGGTATTAATGAAAAACTGTTTTTT.